This T cell receptor (beta chain) is from a study of blood T cell repertoires in COVID-19. Across the whole study: The United States, Italy and Spain supplied acute and convalescent COVID-19 samples. T cells, B-cell-depleted T cells, or PBMCs provided the cDNA or gDNA that served as material.

Per germline, CDR1 SNHLY and CDR2 FYNNEI. Trimming shortened V by 2 bases and J by 6 bases, and 10 bases separated the two germline ends. This CDR3 has 13 amino acids. Assay used: immunoSEQ multiplex PCR; TCRdb lists only in-frame clones, some missing. The data show about 100,000 clones, with 88% seen just once and around 5.4% held by the top ten. The sample taken for sequencing was peripheral blood. The V and J genes are TRBV2 and TRBJ1-1; no clear D gene. The sequence came from a human donor in a cohort sampled during active COVID-19. The CDR3 region is CASSEFMSSEAFF. The CDR3 nucleotides are TGTGCCAGCAGTGAATTTATGAGCTCTGAAGCTTTCTTT. Drawing the rest from reference TRBV2 and TRBJ1-1, the complete variable domain is EPEVTQTPSHQVTQMGQEVILRCVPISNHLYFYWYRQILGQKVEFLVSFYNNEISEKSEIFDDQFSVERPDGSNFTLKIRSTKLEDSAMYFCASSEFMSSEAFFGQGTRLTVV.